This TCR beta chain was found in a study of T cell responses to AZD1222 COVID-19 vaccine. This CDR3 spans 13 amino acids. Trimming took 2 bases from V and 0 from J, leaving 4 bases between them. Germline CDR1 and CDR2: MDHEN and SYDVKM. Produced via immunoSEQ multiplex PCR; TCRdb's table is partial and in-frame only. The table shows approximately 150,000 clones, with around 90% occurring only once. This receptor was taken from an adult who received the AZD1222 COVID-19 vaccine. The sequencing used peripheral blood, collected 28 days after the second AZD1222 dose. The rearrangement joins TRBV28 to TRBJ1-2; the D is unclear. Here the CDR3 reads CASSLAANYGYTF. The CDR3 DNA follows: TGTGCCAGCAGTTTAGCAGCTAACTATGGCTACACCTTC.